This T cell receptor beta chain was retrieved from a study of blood T cell repertoires in COVID-19. Study details: Collection of acute and convalescent COVID-19 samples took place in the United States, Italy and Spain. T cells, B-cell-depleted T cells, or PBMCs provided the cDNA or gDNA that served as material.

Germline-derived CDR1 and CDR2 are SQVTM and ANQGSEA. J lost 6 bases, V lost 4 bases, and 7 bases had no gene match. The CDR3 is made up of 14 amino acids. How the authors handled the data: Estimated nucleated cell counts came from reference gene primer amplification. Repertoires were generated with immunoSEQ multiplex PCR, while TCRdb's copy carries only in-frame clones and drops some. Clonal size and the V and J genes are those of that table, whereas D and trimming came from the DNA. The table includes 75,000 to 100,000 clones, around four fifths detected once. The chain couples TRBV29-1 to TRBJ2-1; 9 nucleotides align to TRBD2. The TCR originated in a human donor in a cohort sampled during active COVID-19. Material: peripheral blood. The CDR3 spells CSVAGAGGPNEQFF. As DNA, the CDR3 is TGCAGCGTTGCCGGCGCGGGAGGGCCCAATGAGCAGTTCTTC.